This T cell receptor beta chain was sequenced for a study of T-cell reconstitution after alpha-beta-depleted transplantation in children. Preparation of the TCRbeta library used unique molecular identifiers. TCRdb reprocessed the PCR reads via MiXCR and lists one record per CDR3 protein. The sample has a few hundred thousand distinct CDR3 sequences, about 9.4% seen once. CDR1 and CDR2 from the germline V gene are MNHEY and SVGEGT. J gave up 10 bases and V 7 bases, and 16 bases lay outside the gene matches. This CDR3 is built from 15 residues. The V gene is TRBV6-2 or TRBV6-3, the J gene TRBJ1-1; 9 nucleotides line up with TRBD1. The source material was PBMCs from the stem cell graft donor, sampled from the stem cell graft. The TCR was taken from a human donor who donated a stem cell graft to a child with acute lymphoblastic leukemia. The CDR3, as DNA: TGTGCCAGCACCCGATGGACACTAGACAGGGGGTCAGCTTTCTTT. This codes for CASTRWTLDRGSAFF.